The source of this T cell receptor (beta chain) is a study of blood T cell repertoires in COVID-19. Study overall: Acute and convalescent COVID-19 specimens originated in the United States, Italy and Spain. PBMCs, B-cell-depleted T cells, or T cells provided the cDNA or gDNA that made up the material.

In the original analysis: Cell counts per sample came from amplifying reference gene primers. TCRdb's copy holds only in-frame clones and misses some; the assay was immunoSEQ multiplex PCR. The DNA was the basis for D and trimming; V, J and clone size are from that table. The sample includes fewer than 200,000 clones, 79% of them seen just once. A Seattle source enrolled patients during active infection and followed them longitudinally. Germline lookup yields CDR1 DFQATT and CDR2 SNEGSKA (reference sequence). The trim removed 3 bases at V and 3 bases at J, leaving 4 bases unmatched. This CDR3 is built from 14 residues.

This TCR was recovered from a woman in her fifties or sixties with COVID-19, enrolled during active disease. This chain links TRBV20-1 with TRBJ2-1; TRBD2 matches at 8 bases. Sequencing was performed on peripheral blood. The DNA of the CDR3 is TGCAGTGCTAGTGAGACTAGCGTCTACAATGAGCAGTTCTTC. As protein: CSASETSVYNEQFF.